This TCR beta chain appears in the sequencing data of a study of blood T cell repertoires in COVID-19. Study context: PBMCs, B-cell-depleted T cells, or T cells were the source of the cDNA or gDNA that made up the material.

The CDR3 contains 15 residues. With 3 bases clipped from V and 1 base from J, the junction kept 6 bases outside the gene matches. The germline gives CDR1 SGHDT, CDR2 YYEEEE. The protocol was immunoSEQ multiplex PCR, while the TCRdb copy is restricted to in-frame clones and leaves out a portion. The sample carries 200,000 to 250,000 clones, more than 65% recorded once. This clone was observed once. The TCR was taken from a man in his forties or fifties with active or convalescent COVID-19. Sequenced sample: peripheral blood. The rearrangement links TRBV5-6 to TRBJ2-7, with 8 bases identical to TRBD2. This CDR3 reads CASSSEREWSYEQYF. The CDR3 bases are TGTGCCAGCAGCTCCGAGCGGGAGTGGTCCTACGAGCAGTACTTC.